The 9 T cell receptor beta chains below were found in one sample sequenced in a study of CD8 T cells in Susac syndrome. RNA totalling roughly 0.5 to 1 ug underwent reverse transcription with random hexamers. TCRdb re-called the immunoSEQ multiplex PCR reads through MiXCR, storing one row per CDR3 protein. The table records approximately 230,000 distinct CDR3 sequences, over 85% of them present only once. The specimen was CD4+ T cells from PBMCs. These receptors were collected from a human donor with multiple sclerosis.

The chain employs TRBV6-1 and TRBJ2-5; TRBD2 agrees at 13 bases. The CDR3 consists of 14 residues. Unmatched junction bases numbered 1, after V lost 4 bases and J lost 5 bases. Germline V gene sequence: CDR1 MNHNS, CDR2 SASEGT. CDR3 in amino acids: CASSGLAGGETQYF. CDR3 nucleotides: TGTGCCAGCAGTGGACTAGCGGGAGGCGAGACCCAGTACTTC.

The chain is built from TRBV5-1 and TRBJ1-2; D is perhaps TRBD1 (6 bases). Germline V gene lookup returns CDR1 SGHRS and CDR2 YFSETQ. The CDR3 length is 18 residues. Trimming cost V 0 bases and J 4 bases, with 22 bases left between them. The CDR3 reads CASSLGFRRRGQSYGYTF. The CDR3 DNA sequence: TGCGCCAGCAGCTTGGGGTTTCGACGTCGGGGGCAGAGCTATGGCTACACCTTC. Complete variable domain (other parts from reference TRBV5-1 and TRBJ1-2): KAGVTQTPRYLIKTRGQQVTLSCSPISGHRSVSWYQQTPGQGLQFLFEYFSETQRNKGNFPGRFSGRQFSNSRSEMNVSTLELGDSALYLCASSLGFRRRGQSYGYTFGSGTRLTVV.

This chain links TRBV4-1 with TRBJ2-2; the D gene could be TRBD1 or TRBD2 (6 bases each). The V gene lost 1 base and the J gene lost 4 bases, with 10 bases spanning the gap. CDR3 size: 15 residues. Looked up from germline, CDR1 is MGHRA and CDR2 is YSYEKL. CDR3 region: CASSQGGALTGELFF. The CDR3 bases are TGCGCCAGCAGCCAAGGGGGGGCCCTCACCGGGGAGCTGTTTTTT.

V is TRBV2 and J is TRBJ1-2, with D maybe TRBD1 (6 bases). CDR3 length: 12 residues. Germline V gene sequence: CDR1 SNHLY, CDR2 FYNNEI. Between the trimmed V and J ends, which lost 5 bases and 5 bases, there was a span of 9 bases. The CDR3 here is CASSSDRYGYTF. The CDR3 DNA is TGTGCCAGCAGTTCGGACAGATATGGCTACACCTTC.

This rearrangement joins TRBV28 to TRBJ1-5; D unclear. Per germline, CDR1 MDHEN and CDR2 SYDVKM. The CDR3 length is 15 residues. Trimming left V 7 bases short and J 1 base short, with 14 bases between. The DNA for the CDR3 is TGTGCCAGCACCCAGACTCTAGGAAGCAATCAGCCCCAGCATTTT. Amino acid sequence: CASTQTLGSNQPQHF. The full variable domain, its missing parts supplied by reference TRBV28 and TRBJ1-5, is DVKVTQSSRYLVKRTGEKVFLECVQDMDHENMFWYRQDPGLGLRLIYFSYDVKMKEKGDIPEGYSVSREKKERFSLILESASTNQTSMYLCASTQTLGSNQPQHFGDGTRLSIL.

The rearrangement joins TRBV14 to TRBJ1-4; a possible D gene is TRBD1 (5 bases). This CDR3 comprises 17 residues. Germline-derived CDR1 and CDR2 are SGHDN and FVKESK. The V gene lost 5 bases and the J gene lost 3 bases, with 19 bases spanning the gap. The CDR3 loop is CASSGGTEGPPNEKLFF. CDR3 DNA: TGTGCCAGCAGCGGGGGGACGGAGGGACCACCTAATGAAAAACTGTTTTTT.

The chain carries TRBV15 and TRBJ1-1; D not certain. V dropped 5 bases and J dropped 1 base, with 8 bases sitting between them. This CDR3 comprises 13 residues. The V gene's germline CDR1 is LNHNV and CDR2 YYDKDF (reference sequence). Here the CDR3 reads CATSGTANTEAFF. The CDR3 DNA is TGTGCCACCAGCGGTACAGCGAACACTGAAGCTTTCTTT.

This clonotype was seen only once. This sequence joins TRBV12-3 or TRBV12-4 and TRBJ1-5; the match to TRBD1 covers 9 bases. Germline trimming cut 6 bases from V and 0 bases from J; bases unmatched to any gene: 6. The CDR3 spans 16 residues. For the CDR3, the DNA is TGTGCCAGCAGACCCGGGACAGGGCTTAGCAATCAGCCCCAGCATTTT. Its protein is CASRPGTGLSNQPQHF.

The chain couples TRBV2 to TRBJ1-1, with D unresolved. This CDR3 spans 13 amino acids. Germline CDR1 SNHLY, CDR2 FYNNEI. V was clipped by 6 bases and J by 4 bases, with 12 bases between them. The DNA for the CDR3 is TGTGCCAGCAGAAGGACCCCGGGCACTGAAGCTTTCTTT. Translating gives CASRRTPGTEAFF.